The next 18 T cell receptor beta chains were all read from a single sample in a study of blood T cells in healthy people across ages. Alongside a J-beta primer mix, a sample-barcoded 5' primer served in a second PCR lasting roughly 7 to 11 cycles. TCRdb fed the 5' RACE reads into MiXCR, producing one record per CDR3 protein. Counted here are fewer than 900,000 distinct CDR3 sequences, approximately 43% occurring once; the ten biggest clones make up roughly 20%. The sequenced sample consisted of blood. The receptors originated from a woman between 55 and 75 years old in good health.

There are a few counts of this clonotype. The chain combines TRBV24-1 with TRBJ2-1; D might be TRBD2 (5 bases). Germline values: CDR1 KGHDR, CDR2 SFDVKD. CDR3 length equals 16 residues. Trimming removed 0 bases from V and 5 bases from J, with 13 bases in between. CDR3 DNA: TGTGCCACCAGTGATTTGTGGCGGGCCGGGCACAATGAGCAGTTCTTC. It specifies CATSDLWRAGHNEQFF.

The chain recombines TRBV24-1 with TRBJ1-5; possible D gene TRBD1, 5 bases. CDR3 length: 13 amino acids. The germline CDR1 and CDR2 sequences are KGHDR and SFDVKD. V lost 5 bases and J lost 7, with 11 bases in between. CDR3 DNA sequence: TGTGCCACCAGTGGGGGGATCCGACAGCCCCAGCATTTT. It codes for CATSGGIRQPQHF.

On this clonotype: This could be a read error, since a much larger clone is one nucleotide away. This chain uses TRBV29-1 with TRBJ2-7; TRBD1 matches at 8 bases. Germline V gene lookup returns CDR1 SQVTM and CDR2 ANQGSEA. This CDR3 is 13 amino acids long. The junction had 15 bases not matched to a gene; V was cut back by 7 bases and J by 10 bases. CDR3 sequence (DNA): TGCAGCGCCAAGGGACAGGACCAAGAGGCCCAGTACTTC. Translated, it gives CSAKGQDQEAQYF.

In this sample, this clonotype turned up a few times. CDR3 in DNA: TGTGCCAGCAGCGTAGAAGCGGCCACTGAAGCTTTCTTT. This sequence encodes CASSVEAATEAFF. The chain couples TRBV9 to TRBJ1-1; unclear D gene. Deletions cut 0 bases from V and 4 bases from J, with 7 bases between. The germline CDR1 and CDR2 sequences are SGDLS and YYNGEE. The CDR3 spans 13 residues.

This clonotype occurred a few times. This chain connects TRBV20-1 to TRBJ2-3; D remains ambiguous. This CDR3 is 12 amino acids long. Germline CDR1 DFQATT, CDR2 SNEGSKA (reference sequence). The V end was cut by 6 bases, the J end by 4 bases, with 11 bases between. CDR3 amino acids: CSAPPSADTQYF. CDR3 in DNA: TGCAGTGCCCCACCGAGCGCAGATACGCAGTATTTT.

The rearrangement uses TRBV2 and TRBJ2-1; unclear D gene. The CDR3 runs to 15 residues. Germline CDR1 reads SNHLY; CDR2 reads FYNNEI. V was shortened by 6 bases and J by 5 bases, with 17 bases between the two germline ends. The CDR3 nucleotides read TGTGCCAGCAGGGTCGACCTGACGAGAGACAATGAGCAGTTCTTC. Encoded protein: CASRVDLTRDNEQFF.

This clonotype has just a few counts. V usage is TRBV11-2 and J usage is TRBJ2-1; D is possibly TRBD1 (6 bases). The CDR3 extends over 15 amino acids. CDR1 is SGHAT and CDR2 is FQNNGV in the germline V gene. Trimming removed 0 bases from V and 9 bases from J, with 15 bases in between. This CDR3 reads CASSLDPSGVGEQFF. Here the CDR3 DNA reads TGTGCCAGCAGCTTAGATCCGTCAGGGGTAGGTGAGCAGTTCTTC.

There are many counts of this clonotype. This chain links TRBV12-3 or TRBV12-4 with TRBJ1-1; TRBD1 might be the D (6 bases). V was clipped by 6 bases and J by 5 bases, with 16 bases between them. The CDR3 spans 14 residues. This CDR3 is CASSLVGGETEAFF. CDR3 bases: TGTGCCAGCAGCCTCGTAGGGGGAGAGACTGAAGCTTTCTTT.

This clonotype was seen a single time. The chain recombines TRBV29-1 with TRBJ2-7; TRBD2 agrees at 8 bases. Germline values: CDR1 SQVTM, CDR2 ANQGSEA. The J segment lost 7 bases and the V segment lost 1 base, leaving 12 bases of the junction unmatched. This CDR3 is 15 amino acids long. The CDR3 DNA reads TGCAGCGTTGAAGTATATAGCGGGACCAACGATGAGCAGTACTTC. Translated, it gives CSVEVYSGTNDEQYF.

For this clonotype: A junction end diverges from the germline sequence, so it may reflect a read error. The gene calls are TRBV7-2 and TRBJ2-3, with D possibly matching TRBD2 (5 bases). There are 17 residues in the CDR3. The germline CDR1 and CDR2 sequences are SGHTA and FQGNSA. The CDR3 region is CAGSLSDPGIGTDTQYF. The CDR3, as DNA: TGTGCCGGCAGCTTATCGGATCCCGGGATTGGCACAGATACGCAGTATTTT. The full variable domain, rest sourced from reference TRBV7-2 and TRBJ2-3, is GAGVSQSPSNKVTEKGKDVELRCDPISGHTALYWYRQSLGQGLEFLIYFQGNSAPDKSGLPSDRFSAERTGGSVSTLTIQRTQQEDSAVYLCAGSLSDPGIGTDTQYFGPGTRLTVL.

This clonotype has more than one count but fewer than ten. In DNA, the CDR3 is TGCGCCAGCTTGGGACAGTCGGACACTGAAGCTTTCTTT. Translation: CASLGQSDTEAFF. J is TRBJ1-1 and V is TRBV5-1; 7 bases agree with TRBD1. V shed 7 bases, J shed 3 bases, and the junction held 6 bases outside the gene matches. The CDR3 consists of 13 residues. CDR1 and CDR2 from the germline V gene are SGHRS and YFSETQ.

The chain couples TRBV27 to TRBJ1-5; D is ambiguous. Trimming pared 2 bases from V and 5 bases from J, leaving 7 bases between. This CDR3 spans 13 amino acids. The germline V gene encodes CDR1 MNHEY and CDR2 SMNVEV (reference sequence). The CDR3 DNA follows: TGTGCCAGCAGTTTAAGGGAGGATCAGCCCCAGCATTTT. It encodes CASSLREDQPQHF.

The chain is built from TRBV3-1 and TRBJ2-3; 8 positions agree with TRBD2. CDR3 size: 16 residues. The V and J ends lost 4 bases and 5 bases, in that order; junction bases with no gene match: 11. Germline V gives CDR1 LGHDT, CDR2 YNNKEL (reference sequence). CDR3 nucleotide sequence: TGTGCCAGCAGCCTCCGAACGGGGGGGGCGGAAGATACGCAGTATTTT. This codes for CASSLRTGGAEDTQYF.

The CDR3: CASSPKSGVRGDTQYF. The CDR3 region has the DNA TGTGCCAGCAGCCCTAAAAGCGGGGTGCGTGGGGATACGCAGTATTTT. V usage is TRBV7-3 and J usage is TRBJ2-3; TRBD2 aligns across 7 bases. This CDR3 has 16 residues. V lost 5 bases and J lost 6; bases outside the gene matches: 14. The germline gives CDR1 SGHTA, CDR2 FQGTGA.

This clonotype was picked up a small number of times. This chain uses TRBV13 with TRBJ2-4; unclear D gene. The J call may be in error: the DNA end matches TRBJ2-5 better. Germline V gives CDR1 PRHDT, CDR2 FYEKMQ (reference sequence). This CDR3 spans 14 amino acids. CDR3 region: CASSLASVQETQYF. Written as DNA, the CDR3 is TGTGCCAGCAGCTTAGCCTCAGTTCAGGAGACCCAGTACTTC.

This clonotype was recorded a few times. This sequence joins TRBV3-1 and TRBJ2-1, with TRBD2 matching over 9 bases. The CDR3 runs 17 residues. CDR1 is LGHDT, CDR2 YNNKEL, per germline (reference sequence). Losses at the gene ends were 2 bases for V and 0 bases for J; bases not matched to a gene: 5. In DNA form, the CDR3 reads TGTGCCAGCAGCCAAACTAGCGGGCTTAGCTCCTACAATGAGCAGTTCTTC. This codes for CASSQTSGLSSYNEQFF.

This clonotype came up a few times. The chain is built from TRBV14 and TRBJ2-1; 9 positions match TRBD1. J lost 7 bases, V lost 4 bases, and 5 bases had no gene match. Per the germline V gene, CDR1 is SGHDN and CDR2 is FVKESK. The CDR3 is 14 amino acids. DNA of the CDR3: TGTGCCAGCAGCCGGGACAGGGTGGGTAATGAGCAGTTCTTC. This sequence encodes CASSRDRVGNEQFF.

This chain uses TRBV30 with TRBJ1-2, with D uncertain. Trimming left V 0 bases short and J 5 bases short, with 10 bases between. Germline CDR1 reads GTSNPN; CDR2 reads SVGIG (reference sequence). The CDR3 loop spans 13 amino acids. The CDR3 DNA sequence: TGTGCCTGGAGTGTAGGGCCTACATATGGCTACACCTTC. Its protein is CAWSVGPTYGYTF.